A single sample is the source of the 21 T cell receptor beta chains below, sequenced in a study of cytomegalovirus exposure and HLA in healthy donors. This PCR relied on a set of 60 Vbeta primers and 13 Jbeta primers. The data were produced by immunoSEQ multiplex PCR, yet TCRdb's version contains in-frame clones alone and is incomplete. The table lists about 190,000 clones, roughly 80% of them singletons. Sequencing was performed on PBMCs. Source of these receptors: a woman younger than 35 in good health and CMV-seronegative.

The chain couples TRBV5-8 to TRBJ1-5; no definite D call. V was cut by 0 bases and J by 4 bases, with 8 bases left in between. Germline lookup yields CDR1 SGHTS and CDR2 YDEGEE. The CDR3 totals 14 residues. CDR3 DNA sequence: TGTGCCAGCAGCTTGGCGGGAGTAAATCAGCCCCAGCATTTT. Its translation: CASSLAGVNQPQHF.

V is TRBV6-5 and J is TRBJ1-6, with a tentative D call TRBD1 (5 bases). Trimming pared 6 bases from V and 5 bases from J, leaving 14 bases between. This CDR3 has 15 residues. In germline, CDR1 is MNHEY, CDR2 SVGAGI. The CDR3 bases are TGTGCCAGCAGCAGAAAGGGGCAAGATAATTCACCCCTCCACTTT. It specifies CASSRKGQDNSPLHF.

The chain combines TRBV4-2 with TRBJ1-5; D is undetermined. Germline CDR1 is LGHNA and CDR2 is YNFKEQ. The CDR3 covers 16 residues. V lost 0 bases, J lost 0 bases, and 9 bases lay in between. In DNA, the CDR3 is TGTGCCAGCAGCCAAGATGTTGACATTAGCAATCAGCCCCAGCATTTT. It is translated as CASSQDVDISNQPQHF.

V usage is TRBV5-1 and J usage is TRBJ2-1; 10 nucleotides line up with TRBD1. Germline V lookup: CDR1 SGHRS, CDR2 YFSETQ. CDR3 size: 15 residues. V lost 5 bases to trimming and J lost 7 bases; unmatched junction nucleotides: 9. The CDR3 loop reads CASRKGGQGPNEQFF. CDR3 coding DNA: TGCGCCAGCAGAAAAGGGGGACAGGGGCCAAATGAGCAGTTCTTC. The full variable domain, in which reference TRBV5-1 and TRBJ2-1 provide the parts outside the CDR3, is KAGVTQTPRYLIKTRGQQVTLSCSPISGHRSVSWYQQTPGQGLQFLFEYFSETQRNKGNFPGRFSGRQFSNSRSEMNVSTLELGDSALYLCASRKGGQGPNEQFFGPGTRLTVL.

V gene TRBV27 combines with J gene TRBJ2-7; D ambiguous. In germline, CDR1 is MNHEY, CDR2 SMNVEV (reference sequence). Trimming pared 3 bases from V and 0 bases from J, leaving 6 bases between. This CDR3 is built from 13 residues. CDR3 in amino acids: CASSFSSSYEQYF. CDR3 in DNA: TGTGCCAGCAGTTTCTCGAGCTCCTACGAGCAGTACTTC.

This rearrangement joins TRBV5-4 to TRBJ1-6; 10 nucleotides align to TRBD1. The J segment lost 7 bases and the V segment lost 4 bases, leaving 14 bases of the junction unmatched. This CDR3 is built from 18 residues. Germline assignment: CDR1 SGHNT and CDR2 YYREEE (reference sequence). The CDR3 DNA reads TGTGCCAGCAGCACCCGACCGGGACAGGGGCGCGTGAATTCACCCCTCCACTTT. Its translation is CASSTRPGQGRVNSPLHF. Full variable domain (outside the CDR3, taken from reference TRBV5-4 and TRBJ1-6): ETGVTQSPTHLIKTRGQQVTLRCSSQSGHNTVSWYQQALGQGPQFIFQYYREEENGRGNFPPRFSGLQFPNYSSELNVNALELDDSALYLCASSTRPGQGRVNSPLHFGNGTRLTVT.

This clone was detected a few times. J is TRBJ2-7 and V is TRBV9, with D tentatively TRBD2 (6 bases). Trimming left V 0 bases short and J 3 bases short, with 10 bases between. This CDR3 has 14 amino acids. Germline assignment: CDR1 SGDLS and CDR2 YYNGEE. The DNA of the CDR3 is TGTGCCAGCAGCGTAGCCGGGACTGGCTACGAGCAGTACTTC. Its protein is CASSVAGTGYEQYF. The full variable domain, its missing parts supplied by reference TRBV9 and TRBJ2-7, is DSGVTQTPKHLITATGQRVTLRCSPRSGDLSVYWYQQSLDQGLQFLIQYYNGEERAKGNILERFSAQQFPDLHSELNLSSLELGDSALYFCASSVAGTGYEQYFGPGTRLTVT.

The rearrangement joins TRBV27 to TRBJ2-7, with D perhaps matching TRBD2 (5 bases). Germline V lookup: CDR1 MNHEY, CDR2 SMNVEV (reference sequence). The CDR3 consists of 13 residues. The germline V and J ends were trimmed by 1 base and 4 bases, with 8 bases remaining between them. The CDR3 bases are TGTGCCAGCAGTTTATTCCCGGGGTACGAGCAGTACTTC. Translating it yields CASSLFPGYEQYF.

This chain joins TRBV9 and TRBJ1-5; D call uncertain. CDR3 length: 14 residues. V dropped 4 bases and J dropped 0 bases, with 8 bases sitting between them. The germline gives CDR1 SGDLS, CDR2 YYNGEE. CDR3 nucleotide sequence: TGTGCCAGCAGCCTTACAGATAGCAATCAGCCCCAGCATTTT. Translation: CASSLTDSNQPQHF.

The rearrangement joins TRBV30 to TRBJ1-1; TRBD1 is a possible D gene (5 bases). V was clipped by 8 bases and J by 1 base, with 14 bases between them. Germline loops: CDR1 GTSNPN, CDR2 SVGIG (reference sequence). This CDR3 has 13 residues. DNA of the CDR3: TGTGCCGTTATCAACAGGAGGAACACTGAAGCTTTCTTT. Protein: CAVINRRNTEAFF.

This chain's CDR3 is CASSYGSGTTDTQYF. As DNA, the CDR3 is TGTGCCAGCAGTTATGGTAGCGGGACCACAGATACGCAGTATTTT. The chain carries TRBV6-5 and TRBJ2-3, with TRBD2 matching over 8 bases. The germline V gene encodes CDR1 MNHEY and CDR2 SVGAGI. This CDR3 is built from 15 residues. V gave up 3 bases and J gave up 2 bases; unmatched junction bases: 4.

This chain links TRBV25-1 with TRBJ2-1; TRBD1 might be the D (5 bases). CDR1 and CDR2 from the germline V gene are MGHDK and SYGVNS. The CDR3 consists of 16 residues. The ends were cut back, 6 bases at V and 1 base at J, with 16 bases in the middle. This CDR3 is CASRSTQGASYNEQFF. The CDR3, as DNA: TGTGCCAGCAGAAGCACGCAGGGTGCTTCCTACAATGAGCAGTTCTTC.

The V and J genes are TRBV2 and TRBJ1-4; no reliable D call. Trimming cost V 2 bases and J 1 base, with 11 bases left between them. Germline V gene sequence: CDR1 SNHLY, CDR2 FYNNEI. The CDR3 length is 16 residues. CDR3 DNA sequence: TGTGCCAGCAGTGAATACGAGGCAGTAACTAATGAAAAACTGTTTTTT. It translates to CASSEYEAVTNEKLFF. Together with reference TRBV2 and TRBJ1-4, the CDR3 gives the full variable domain: EPEVTQTPSHQVTQMGQEVILRCVPISNHLYFYWYRQILGQKVEFLVSFYNNEISEKSEIFDDQFSVERPDGSNFTLKIRSTKLEDSAMYFCASSEYEAVTNEKLFFGSGTQLSVL.

The chain links TRBV19 to TRBJ1-1, with a possible D match to TRBD1 (6 bases). This CDR3 has 16 amino acids. Germline lookup yields CDR1 LNHDA and CDR2 SQIVND (reference sequence). V gave up 2 bases and J gave up 1 base, with 14 bases separating them. The CDR3 protein is CASSIMGGASNTEAFF. The CDR3 region has the DNA TGTGCCAGTAGTATAATGGGGGGGGCTTCGAACACTGAAGCTTTCTTT.

The chain recombines TRBV7-8 with TRBJ2-7, with D unclear. Per the germline V gene, CDR1 is SGHVS and CDR2 is FQNEAQ. V was clipped by 1 base and J by 0 bases, with 7 bases between them. CDR3 size: 14 residues. DNA of the CDR3: TGTGCCAGCAGCTTAGAACTACTCTCCTACGAGCAGTACTTC. It yields the protein CASSLELLSYEQYF.

This clone was picked up one time. This sequence joins TRBV2 and TRBJ1-2; TRBD1 matches 7 bases. The CDR3 totals 15 residues. Germline values: CDR1 SNHLY, CDR2 FYNNEI. V was clipped by 5 bases and J by 0 bases; unmatched bases: 6. CDR3 region: CASSYGTESNYGYTF. Here the CDR3 DNA reads TGTGCCAGCAGTTATGGGACAGAATCTAACTATGGCTACACCTTC.

The rearrangement uses TRBV5-1 and TRBJ2-7; D unclear. The CDR3 sequence is 15 residues long. The germline CDR1 and CDR2 sequences are SGHRS and YFSETQ. V was shortened by 4 bases and J by 0 bases, with 14 bases between the two germline ends. The CDR3 nucleotides read TGCGCCAGCAGCGGCCCGACATACCCCTCCTACGAGCAGTACTTC. It is translated as CASSGPTYPSYEQYF.

In DNA form, the CDR3 reads TGTGCCAGTAGTATAAGACTAGCGGGGTACAATGAGCAGTTCTTC. Translating gives CASSIRLAGYNEQFF. J is TRBJ2-1 and V is TRBV19; TRBD2 agrees at 11 bases. This CDR3 is built from 15 residues. CDR1 is LNHDA and CDR2 is SQIVND in the germline V gene (reference sequence). With V trimmed by 2 bases and J by 4 bases, 1 base remained unmatched.

The chain joins TRBV25-1 to TRBJ2-7, with 11 bases that match TRBD2. The CDR3 has 14 residues. The junction had 3 bases not matched to a gene; V was cut back by 6 bases and J by 2 bases. Germline CDR1 MGHDK, CDR2 SYGVNS. The DNA of the CDR3 is TGTGCCAGCAGCGGGACTAGCGGAGCCTACGAGCAGTACTTC. It yields the protein CASSGTSGAYEQYF.

In its sample, this clone was seen once. This sequence joins TRBV10-3 and TRBJ1-1; D possibly corresponds to TRBD1 (6 bases). Germline CDR1 and CDR2: ENHRY and SYGVKD. The CDR3 totals 13 residues. The germline V and J ends were trimmed by 11 bases and 1 base, with 14 bases remaining between them. CDR3 in DNA: TGTGCCGTTTTTGACAGGCAGAACACTGAAGCTTTCTTT. Protein sequence: CAVFDRQNTEAFF.

J is TRBJ2-5 and V is TRBV6-5; tentative D call: TRBD1 (5 bases). Trimming removed 0 bases at V and 5 bases at J, with 13 bases between. There are 15 residues in the CDR3. From germline, CDR1 is MNHEY and CDR2 SVGAGI. The CDR3: CASSYSTEPGETQYF. The CDR3 DNA reads TGTGCCAGCAGTTACTCGACAGAACCTGGGGAGACCCAGTACTTC.